This TCR beta chain was retrieved from a study of CD8 T cells in Susac syndrome. Random hexamers were used to reverse transcribe the RNA input (0.5 to 1 ug). TCRdb re-derived calls from the immunoSEQ multiplex PCR reads in MiXCR, one entry per CDR3 protein. The table lists more than 100,000 distinct CDR3 sequences, 85% to 95% of them singletons. Trimming left V 3 bases short and J 4 bases short, with 9 bases between. CDR3 length: 13 residues. Sequenced sample: CD8+ T cells from PBMCs. This clonotype was obtained from a human donor with Susac syndrome. The genes are TRBV12-3 or TRBV12-4 and TRBJ1-2, with no clear D. In DNA, the CDR3 is TGTGCCAGCAGTTTGGGCAGAACCTATGGCTACACCTTC. Translation gives CASSLGRTYGYTF.